This entry features one TCR beta chain sequence. No antigen is known for it. This specimen belongs to a study of vaccination and CD4 T cells after COVID-19. Across the study: SARS-CoV-2, HCoV-NL63, HCoV-OC43 and HCoV-229E supplied the overlapping spike peptides used to stimulate cells.

Cultured CD4+ T cell DNA underwent sequencing with the Oncomine TCR Beta short-read assay. TCRdb re-analysed the PCR reads in MiXCR, keeping a single row per CDR3 protein. The data hold some 25,000 distinct CDR3 sequences, with under 55% observed a single time. Trimming removed 3 bases at V and 7 bases at J, with 10 bases between. CDR3 length: 13 amino acids. CDR1 and CDR2 from the germline V gene are DFQATT and SNEGSKA (reference sequence). Stated treatment: roughly 11-day PBMC culture with coronavirus spike peptide pools or control peptides (ViraFEST assay). PBMCs were cultured at two million per well with roughly 9.9 IU/ml IL-2 and approximately 9.6 ug/ml peptide pools.

The source material was CD4+ T cells from blood, cultured in vitro. The V and J genes are TRBV20-1 and TRBJ1-6, with unresolved D. This receptor was obtained from a human donor who had recovered from COVID-19. CDR3 region: CSARVPPNSPLHF. Written as DNA, the CDR3 is TGCAGTGCTAGGGTCCCCCCGAATTCACCCCTCCACTTT.